These T cell receptor beta chains were read from a single sample in a study of T and B cells in COVID-19 patients. TCRdb itself ran the multiplex PCR reads through MiXCR, one entry per CDR3 protein. The sample lists under 2,500 distinct CDR3 sequences; approximately 25% were seen once. Sequencing used blood. The source of these receptors is a human donor with active COVID-19. Each CDR3 is given with its conserved first and last residue.

>TRBV12-3/TRBV12-4|13|TRBJ1-5
CASSPVSNQPQHF
>TRBV7-6|16|TRBJ2-3
CASSLGSGTGTDTQYF
>TRBV27|16|TRBJ2-1
CASSTPRAGGNNEQFF
>TRBV29-1|16|TRBJ2-1
CSVEGVAGGVENEQFF
>TRBV7-9|12|TRBJ2-1
CGGDRALNEQFF
>TRBV27|19|TRBJ1-5
CASSLSGPRGGASNQPQHF
>TRBV10-2|15|TRBJ1-3
CASSENQGAGNTIYF
>TRBV12-3/TRBV12-4|13|TRBJ1-1
CASRLTVNTEAFF
>TRBV12-3/TRBV12-4|13|TRBJ2-2
CASSGTQTGELFF
>TRBV28|15|TRBJ2-7
CASSFGSSEIQEQYF
>TRBV24-1|12|TRBJ2-7
CATSDFVGKQYF
>TRBV7-2|11|TRBJ2-5
CASSFTETQYF
>TRBV6-1|15|TRBJ2-7
CASSEVSLLGYEQYF
>TRBV19|13|TRBJ1-1
CASSPHLRTEAFF
>TRBV4-3|17|TRBJ2-2
CASSTWGSGSNTGELFF
>TRBV6-5|15|TRBJ1-6
CASSRTGLGISPLHF
>TRBV7-2|16|TRBJ2-4
CASSPQATRAKNIQYF
>TRBV7-2|14|TRBJ2-7
CASSFRDGGNEQYF
>TRBV12-3/TRBV12-4|12|TRBJ2-7
CASGVANYEQYF
>TRBV6-5|12|TRBJ2-3
CASSNRGDTQYF
>TRBV6-4|14|TRBJ1-1
CASRPQGWNTEAFF